This TCR beta chain originates from a study of shared clonotypes between healthy human individuals. Study background: CD4 naive and CD4 memory each took three plates per donor, while CD8 naive took two and CD8 memory one.

The V end lost 1 base, the J end lost 5 bases, and 11 bases lay between the germline ends. Germline V CDR1 and CDR2: SGHAT, FQNNGV. CDR3 size: 15 residues. Per the original data handling: Filtering differed because ImmunoSEQ produced junction-only sequences that carried no quality scores. Libraries were prepared by immunoSEQ multiplex PCR; TCRdb keeps only in-frame clonotypes and omits some of them. V and J calls plus clone size are reproduced from that table; the DNA served to infer D and trimming. The sample carries approximately 1.5 million clones, 98% recorded once. On this clone itself: Antigen: not known.

Findings and limits, study-wide: Represented diversity (both genetic and exposure-history) was limited by the small number of donors. Sequencing depth was expected to affect clonotype sharing among donors.

The V gene is TRBV11-2, the J gene TRBJ2-2; D is unresolved. Sample: naive CD4+ T cells sorted from blood. Subset described: CD45RA+ positively selected. This TCR derives from a man aged 25-45 years in good health. DNA of the CDR3: TGTGCCAGCAGCTTAGTATCAGGTTGGACCGGGGAGCTGTTTTTT. Its protein product is CASSLVSGWTGELFF.